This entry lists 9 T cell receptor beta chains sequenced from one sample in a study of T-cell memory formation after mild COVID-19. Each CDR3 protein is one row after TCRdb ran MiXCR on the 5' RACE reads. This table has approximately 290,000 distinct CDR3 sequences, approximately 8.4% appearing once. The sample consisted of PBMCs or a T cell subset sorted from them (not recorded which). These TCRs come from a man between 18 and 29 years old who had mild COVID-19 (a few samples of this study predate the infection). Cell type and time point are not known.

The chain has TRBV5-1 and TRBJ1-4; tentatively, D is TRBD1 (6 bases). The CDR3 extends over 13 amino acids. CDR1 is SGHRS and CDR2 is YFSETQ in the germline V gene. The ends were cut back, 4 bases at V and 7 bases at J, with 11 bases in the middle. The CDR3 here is CASSNGQFEKLFF. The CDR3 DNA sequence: TGCGCCAGCAGCAACGGACAGTTTGAAAAACTGTTTTTT.

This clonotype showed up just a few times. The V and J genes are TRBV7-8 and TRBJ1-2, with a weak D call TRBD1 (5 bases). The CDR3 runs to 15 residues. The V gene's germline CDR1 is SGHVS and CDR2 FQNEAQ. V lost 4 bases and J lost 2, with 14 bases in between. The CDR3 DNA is TGTGCCAGCAGCTCGGACATGCTGCTAAACTATGGCTACACCTTC. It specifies CASSSDMLLNYGYTF.

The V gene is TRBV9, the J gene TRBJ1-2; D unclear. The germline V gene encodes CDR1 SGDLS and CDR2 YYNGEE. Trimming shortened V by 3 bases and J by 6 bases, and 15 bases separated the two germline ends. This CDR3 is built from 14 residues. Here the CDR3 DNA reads TGTGCCAGCAGCGGTCGGCTTGGTTCCAATGGCTACACCTTC. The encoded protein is CASSGRLGSNGYTF.

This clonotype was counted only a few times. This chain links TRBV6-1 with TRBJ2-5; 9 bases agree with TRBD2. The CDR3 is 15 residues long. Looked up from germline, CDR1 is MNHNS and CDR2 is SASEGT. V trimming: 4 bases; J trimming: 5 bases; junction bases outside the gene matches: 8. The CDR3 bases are TGTGCCAGCAGTGCCCCGGGACTAGCCTCCGAGACCCAGTACTTC. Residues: CASSAPGLASETQYF.

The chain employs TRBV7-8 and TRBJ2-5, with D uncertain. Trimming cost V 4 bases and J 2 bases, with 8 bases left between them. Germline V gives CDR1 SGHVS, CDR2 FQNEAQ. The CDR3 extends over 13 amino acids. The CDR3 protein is CASSWNLQETQYF. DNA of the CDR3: TGTGCCAGCAGCTGGAATCTACAAGAGACCCAGTACTTC.

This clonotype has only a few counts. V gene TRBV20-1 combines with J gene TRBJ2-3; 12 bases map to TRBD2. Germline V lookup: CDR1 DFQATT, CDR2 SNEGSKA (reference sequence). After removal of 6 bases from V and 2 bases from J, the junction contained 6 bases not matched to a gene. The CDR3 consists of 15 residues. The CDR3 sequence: CSAHGLAGPTDTQYF. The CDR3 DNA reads TGCAGTGCACATGGACTAGCGGGGCCCACAGATACGCAGTATTTT.

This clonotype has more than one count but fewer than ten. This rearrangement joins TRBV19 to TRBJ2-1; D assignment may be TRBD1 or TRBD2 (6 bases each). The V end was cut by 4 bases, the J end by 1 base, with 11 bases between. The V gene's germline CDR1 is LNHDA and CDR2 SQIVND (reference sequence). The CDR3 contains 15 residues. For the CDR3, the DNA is TGTGCCAGTAGTACAACAGGGAGGTCCTACAATGAGCAGTTCTTC. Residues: CASSTTGRSYNEQFF.

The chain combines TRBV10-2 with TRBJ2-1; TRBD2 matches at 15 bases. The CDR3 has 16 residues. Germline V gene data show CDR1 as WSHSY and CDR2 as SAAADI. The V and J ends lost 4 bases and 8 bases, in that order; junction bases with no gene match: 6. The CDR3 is CASSVWTSGGAYEQFF. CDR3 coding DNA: TGCGCCAGCAGTGTCTGGACTAGCGGGGGGGCCTATGAGCAGTTCTTC.

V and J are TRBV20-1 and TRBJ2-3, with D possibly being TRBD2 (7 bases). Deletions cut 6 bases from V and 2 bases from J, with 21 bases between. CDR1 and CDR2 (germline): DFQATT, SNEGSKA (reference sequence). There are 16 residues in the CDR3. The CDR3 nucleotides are TGCAGTGCCCAGAGAGGGGGGGCGGGGGCCACAGATACGCAGTATTTT. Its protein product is CSAQRGGAGATDTQYF.